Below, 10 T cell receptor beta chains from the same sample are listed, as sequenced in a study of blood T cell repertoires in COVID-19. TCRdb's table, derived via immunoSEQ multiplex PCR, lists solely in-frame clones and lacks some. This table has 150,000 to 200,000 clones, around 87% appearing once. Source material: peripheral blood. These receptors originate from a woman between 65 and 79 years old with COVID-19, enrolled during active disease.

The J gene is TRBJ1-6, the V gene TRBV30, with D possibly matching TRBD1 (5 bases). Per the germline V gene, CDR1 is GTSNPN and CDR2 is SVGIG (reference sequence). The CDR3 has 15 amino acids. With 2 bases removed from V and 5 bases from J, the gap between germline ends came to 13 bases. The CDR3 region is CAWSLGVRDNSPLHF. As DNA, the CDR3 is TGTGCCTGGAGTTTAGGGGTTCGGGATAATTCACCCCTCCACTTT.

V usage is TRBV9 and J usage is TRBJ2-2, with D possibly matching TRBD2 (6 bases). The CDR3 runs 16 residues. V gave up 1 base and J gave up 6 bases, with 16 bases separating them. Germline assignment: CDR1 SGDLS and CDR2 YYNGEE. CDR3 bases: TGTGCCAGCAGCGTATCTAGCGACCCCGGGGCCGGGGAGCTGTTTTTT. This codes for CASSVSSDPGAGELFF.

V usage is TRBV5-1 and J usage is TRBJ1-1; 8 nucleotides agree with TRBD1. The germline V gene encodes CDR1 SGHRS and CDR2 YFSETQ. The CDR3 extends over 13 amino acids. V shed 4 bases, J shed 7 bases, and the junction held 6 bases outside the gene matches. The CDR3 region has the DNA TGCGCCAGCAGCCCCGCAGGGGGCGGTGAAGCTTTCTTT. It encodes CASSPAGGGEAFF.

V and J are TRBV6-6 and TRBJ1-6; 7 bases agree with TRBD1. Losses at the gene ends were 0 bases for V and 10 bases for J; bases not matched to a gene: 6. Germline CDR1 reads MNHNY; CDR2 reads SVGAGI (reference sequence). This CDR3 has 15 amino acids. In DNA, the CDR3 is TGTGCCAGCAGTTACTCAGGACAGGTCAAATCACCCCTCCACTTT. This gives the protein CASSYSGQVKSPLHF.

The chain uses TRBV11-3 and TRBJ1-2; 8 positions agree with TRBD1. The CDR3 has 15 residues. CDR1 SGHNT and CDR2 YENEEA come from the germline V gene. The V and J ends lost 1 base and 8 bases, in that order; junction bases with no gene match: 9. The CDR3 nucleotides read TGTGCCAGCAGCTTAGGCGGGACAGGAGGGAGAGGCTACACCTTC. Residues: CASSLGGTGGRGYTF.

The CDR3, as DNA: TGTGCCAGTAGTACAATACAGGGTGCCACTGAAGCTTTCTTT. This translates into CASSTIQGATEAFF. This sequence joins TRBV19 and TRBJ1-1; possibly TRBD1 for D (6 bases). CDR1 is LNHDA, CDR2 SQIVND, per germline (reference sequence). Trimming cost V 4 bases and J 4 bases, with 13 bases left between them. This CDR3 region has 14 residues.

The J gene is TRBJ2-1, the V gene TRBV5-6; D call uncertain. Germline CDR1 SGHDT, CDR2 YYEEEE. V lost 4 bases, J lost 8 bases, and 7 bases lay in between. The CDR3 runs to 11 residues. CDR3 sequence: CASSSNDEQFF. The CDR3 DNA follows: TGTGCCAGCAGCAGCAACGATGAGCAGTTCTTC.

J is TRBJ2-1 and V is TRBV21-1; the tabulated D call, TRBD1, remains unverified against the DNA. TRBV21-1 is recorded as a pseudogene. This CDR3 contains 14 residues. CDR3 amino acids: CASSKVGPYNEQFF. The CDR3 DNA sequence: TGTGCCAGCAGCAAAGTGGGGCCCTACAATGAGCAGTTCTTC.

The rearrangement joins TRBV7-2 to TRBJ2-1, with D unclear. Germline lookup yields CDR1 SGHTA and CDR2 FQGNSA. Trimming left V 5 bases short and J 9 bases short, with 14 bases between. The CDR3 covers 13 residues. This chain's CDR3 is CASSRERLREQFF. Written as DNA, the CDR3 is TGTGCCAGCAGCCGAGAACGCCTTCGTGAGCAGTTCTTC.

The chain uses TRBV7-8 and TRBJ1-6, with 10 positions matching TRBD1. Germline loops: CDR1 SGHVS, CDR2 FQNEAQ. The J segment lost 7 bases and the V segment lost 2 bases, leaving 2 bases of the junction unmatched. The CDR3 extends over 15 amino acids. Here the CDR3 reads CASSLMGQGNSPLHF. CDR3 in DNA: TGTGCCAGCAGCTTAATGGGACAGGGGAATTCACCCCTCCACTTT.